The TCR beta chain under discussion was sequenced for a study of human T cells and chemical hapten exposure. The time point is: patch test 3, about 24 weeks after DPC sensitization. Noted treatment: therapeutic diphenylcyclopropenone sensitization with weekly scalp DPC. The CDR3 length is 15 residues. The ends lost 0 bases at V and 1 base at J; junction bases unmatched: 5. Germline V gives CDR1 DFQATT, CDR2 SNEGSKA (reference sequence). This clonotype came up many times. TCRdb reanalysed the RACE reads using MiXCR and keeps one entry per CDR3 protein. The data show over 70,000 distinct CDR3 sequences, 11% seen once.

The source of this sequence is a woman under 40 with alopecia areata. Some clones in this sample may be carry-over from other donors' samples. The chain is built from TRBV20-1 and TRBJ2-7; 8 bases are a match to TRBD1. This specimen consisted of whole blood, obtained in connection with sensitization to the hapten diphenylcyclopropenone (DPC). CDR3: CSARDTGTGSYEQYF. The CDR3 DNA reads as TGCAGTGCTAGAGATACCGGGACAGGTTCCTACGAGCAGTACTTC.